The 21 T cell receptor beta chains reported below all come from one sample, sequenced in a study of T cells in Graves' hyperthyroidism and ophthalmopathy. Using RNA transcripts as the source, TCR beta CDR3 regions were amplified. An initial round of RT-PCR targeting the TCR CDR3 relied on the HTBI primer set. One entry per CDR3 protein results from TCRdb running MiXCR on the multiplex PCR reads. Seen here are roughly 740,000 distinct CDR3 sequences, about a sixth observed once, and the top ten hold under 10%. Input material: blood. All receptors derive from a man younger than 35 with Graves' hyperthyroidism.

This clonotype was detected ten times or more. The CDR3 reads CASSLLGGGNTQYF. The CDR3 bases are TGTGCCAGCAGCCTTCTCGGGGGAGGGAATACGCAGTATTTT. The chain links TRBV3-1 to TRBJ2-3; 7 bases fit TRBD2. The CDR3 has 14 residues. CDR1 and CDR2 (germline): LGHDT, YNNKEL (reference sequence). The J segment lost 7 bases and the V segment lost 4 bases, leaving 8 bases of the junction unmatched.

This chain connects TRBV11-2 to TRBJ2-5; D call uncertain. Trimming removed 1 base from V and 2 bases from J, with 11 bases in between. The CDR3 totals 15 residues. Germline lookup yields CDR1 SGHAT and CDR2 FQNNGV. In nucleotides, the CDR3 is TGTGCCAGCAGCTTAGGTCGGGCAGTACAAGAGACCCAGTACTTC. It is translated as CASSLGRAVQETQYF.

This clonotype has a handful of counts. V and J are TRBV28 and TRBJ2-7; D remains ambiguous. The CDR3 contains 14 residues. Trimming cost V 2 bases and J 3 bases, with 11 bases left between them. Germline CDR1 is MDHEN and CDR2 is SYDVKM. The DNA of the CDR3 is TGTGCCAGCAGTTTAGGGGTCTCTCTCTACGAGCAGTACTTC. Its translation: CASSLGVSLYEQYF.

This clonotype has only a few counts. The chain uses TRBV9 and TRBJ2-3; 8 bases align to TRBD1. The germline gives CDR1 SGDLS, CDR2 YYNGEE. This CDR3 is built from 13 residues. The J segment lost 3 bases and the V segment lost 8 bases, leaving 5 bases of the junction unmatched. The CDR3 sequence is CASQGANTDTQYF. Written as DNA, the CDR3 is TGTGCCAGTCAGGGGGCGAATACAGATACGCAGTATTTT.

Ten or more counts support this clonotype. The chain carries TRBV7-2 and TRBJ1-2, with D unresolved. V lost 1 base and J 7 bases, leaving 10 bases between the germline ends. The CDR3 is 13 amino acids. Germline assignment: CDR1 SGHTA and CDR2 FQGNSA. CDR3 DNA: TGTGCCAGCAGCTTAGGCGAAAGACTTGGCTACACCTTC. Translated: CASSLGERLGYTF.

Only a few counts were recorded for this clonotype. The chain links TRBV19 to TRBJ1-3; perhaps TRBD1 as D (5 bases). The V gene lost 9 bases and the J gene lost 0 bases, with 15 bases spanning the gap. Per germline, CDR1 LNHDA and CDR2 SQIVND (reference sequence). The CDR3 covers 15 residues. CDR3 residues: CASRRDPSSGNTIYF. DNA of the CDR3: TGTGCCAGCAGACGGGACCCTAGCTCTGGAAACACCATATATTTT.

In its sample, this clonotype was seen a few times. The CDR3 bases are TGTGCCAGCAGTGTCATTCCAGGGGGAGATACGCAGTATTTT. Amino acid sequence: CASSVIPGGDTQYF. The gene calls are TRBV2 and TRBJ2-3, with TRBD1 matching 7 bases. The V segment lost 4 bases and the J segment 5 bases; nucleotides outside the gene matches: 6. From germline, CDR1 is SNHLY and CDR2 FYNNEI. CDR3 length equals 14 residues.

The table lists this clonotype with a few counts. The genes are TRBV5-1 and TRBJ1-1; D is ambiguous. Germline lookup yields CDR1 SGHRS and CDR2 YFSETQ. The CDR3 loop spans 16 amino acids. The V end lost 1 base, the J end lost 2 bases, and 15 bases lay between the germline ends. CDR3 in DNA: TGCGCCAGCAGCTTGTGGGCAGGATTAGATAACACTGAAGCTTTCTTT. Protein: CASSLWAGLDNTEAFF.

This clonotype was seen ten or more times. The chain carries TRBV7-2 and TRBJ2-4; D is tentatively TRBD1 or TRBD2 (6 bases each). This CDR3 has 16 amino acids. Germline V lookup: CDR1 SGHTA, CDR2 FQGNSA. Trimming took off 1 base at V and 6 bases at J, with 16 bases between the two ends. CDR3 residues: CASSLDAGGRTNIQYF. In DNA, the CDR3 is TGTGCCAGCAGCTTAGATGCTGGGGGGCGCACAAACATTCAGTACTTC.

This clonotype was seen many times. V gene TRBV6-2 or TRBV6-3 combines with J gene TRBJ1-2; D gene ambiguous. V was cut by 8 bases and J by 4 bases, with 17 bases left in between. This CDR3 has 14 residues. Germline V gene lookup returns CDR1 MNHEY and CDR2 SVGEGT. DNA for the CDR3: TGTGCCAGCTACGCCCCGGGGAACGGCTATGGCTACACCTTC. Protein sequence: CASYAPGNGYGYTF.

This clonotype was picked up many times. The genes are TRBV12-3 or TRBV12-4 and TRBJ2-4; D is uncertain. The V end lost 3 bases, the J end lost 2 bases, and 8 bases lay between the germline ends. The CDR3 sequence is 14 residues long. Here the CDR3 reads CASSFPRTKNIQYF. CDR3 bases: TGTGCCAGCAGTTTTCCCAGGACCAAAAACATTCAGTACTTC.

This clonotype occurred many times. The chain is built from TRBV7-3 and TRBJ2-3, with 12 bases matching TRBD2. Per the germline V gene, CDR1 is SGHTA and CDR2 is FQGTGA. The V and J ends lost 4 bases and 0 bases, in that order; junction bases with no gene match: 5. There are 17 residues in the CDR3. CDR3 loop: CASSSGLAGLSTDTQYF. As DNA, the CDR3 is TGTGCCAGCAGCTCGGGACTAGCGGGCCTTAGCACAGATACGCAGTATTTT.

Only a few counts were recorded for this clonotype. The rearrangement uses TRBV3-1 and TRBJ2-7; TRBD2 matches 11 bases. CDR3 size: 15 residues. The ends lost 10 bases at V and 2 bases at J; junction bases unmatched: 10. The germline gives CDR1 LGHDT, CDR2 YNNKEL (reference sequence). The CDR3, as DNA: TGTGCCATCAGGCCGACTAGCGGGAAAGCCTACGAGCAGTACTTC. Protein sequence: CAIRPTSGKAYEQYF.

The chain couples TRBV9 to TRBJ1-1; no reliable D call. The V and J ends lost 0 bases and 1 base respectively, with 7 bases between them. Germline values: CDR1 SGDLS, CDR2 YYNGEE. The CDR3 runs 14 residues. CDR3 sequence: CASSVVGKNTEAFF. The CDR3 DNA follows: TGTGCCAGCAGCGTAGTGGGCAAGAACACTGAAGCTTTCTTT.

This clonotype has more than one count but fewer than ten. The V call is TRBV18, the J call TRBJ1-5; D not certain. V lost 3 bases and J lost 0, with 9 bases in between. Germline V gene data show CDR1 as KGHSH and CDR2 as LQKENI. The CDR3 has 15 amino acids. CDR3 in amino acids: CASSPAGYSNQPQHF. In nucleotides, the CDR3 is TGTGCCAGCTCACCGGCCGGTTATAGCAATCAGCCCCAGCATTTT.

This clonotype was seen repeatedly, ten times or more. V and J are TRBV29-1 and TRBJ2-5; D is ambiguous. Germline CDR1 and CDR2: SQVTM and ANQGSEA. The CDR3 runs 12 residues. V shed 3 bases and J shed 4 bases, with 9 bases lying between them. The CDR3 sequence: CSVEETGETQYF. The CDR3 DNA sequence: TGCAGCGTTGAGGAAACTGGAGAGACCCAGTACTTC.

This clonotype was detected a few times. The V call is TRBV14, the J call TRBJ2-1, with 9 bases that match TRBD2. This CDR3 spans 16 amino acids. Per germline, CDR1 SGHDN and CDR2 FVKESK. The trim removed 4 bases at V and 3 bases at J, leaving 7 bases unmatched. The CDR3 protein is CASSPITSGYYNEQFF. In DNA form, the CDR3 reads TGTGCCAGCAGCCCCATAACTAGCGGGTACTACAATGAGCAGTTCTTC.

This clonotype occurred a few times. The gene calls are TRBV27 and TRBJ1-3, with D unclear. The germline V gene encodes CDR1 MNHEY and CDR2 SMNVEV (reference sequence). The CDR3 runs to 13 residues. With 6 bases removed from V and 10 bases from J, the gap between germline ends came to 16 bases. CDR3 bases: TGTGCCAGCAGAGCTAGGGCCACGGAGACCATATATTTT. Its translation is CASRARATETIYF.

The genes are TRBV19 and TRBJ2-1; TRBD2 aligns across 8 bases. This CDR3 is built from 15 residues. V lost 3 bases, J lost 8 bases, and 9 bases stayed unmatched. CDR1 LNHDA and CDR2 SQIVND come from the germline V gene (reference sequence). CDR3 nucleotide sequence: TGTGCCAGTAGTATCGGGTTAGCGGGAAGGGATGAGCAGTTCTTC. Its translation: CASSIGLAGRDEQFF.

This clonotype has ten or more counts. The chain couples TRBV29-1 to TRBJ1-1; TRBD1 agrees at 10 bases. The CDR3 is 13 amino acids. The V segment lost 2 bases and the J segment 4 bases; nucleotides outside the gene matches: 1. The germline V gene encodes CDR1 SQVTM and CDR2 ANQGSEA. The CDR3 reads CSVERDRGTEAFF. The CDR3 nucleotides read TGCAGCGTTGAAAGGGACAGGGGCACTGAAGCTTTCTTT.

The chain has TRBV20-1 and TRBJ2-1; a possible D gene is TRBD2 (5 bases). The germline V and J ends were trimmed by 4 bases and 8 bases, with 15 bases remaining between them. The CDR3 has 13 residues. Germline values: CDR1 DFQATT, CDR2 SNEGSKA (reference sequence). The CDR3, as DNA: TGCAGTGCTAAGGACTCGTTGGTCGATGAGCAGTTCTTC. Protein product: CSAKDSLVDEQFF.